One sample yielded the 14 T cell receptor beta chains listed below, sequenced in a study of cytomegalovirus exposure and HLA in healthy donors. PCR employed 60 Vbeta and 13 Jbeta primers. Using immunoSEQ multiplex PCR, the repertoire was profiled, and TCRdb retains in-frame clones only, with some absent. The sample has more than 90,000 clones, roughly 79% seen once. Sequenced material: PBMCs. The receptors were sampled from a man aged 35-49 years in good health and CMV-seronegative.

Written as DNA, the CDR3 is TGTGCCAGCAGGGGACAGGGTGCCTACGAGCAGTACTTC. It is translated as CASRGQGAYEQYF. V is TRBV28 and J is TRBJ2-7; 9 bases match TRBD1. The trim removed 6 bases at V and 2 bases at J, leaving 2 bases unmatched. The CDR3 loop spans 13 amino acids. Germline V gene sequence: CDR1 MDHEN, CDR2 SYDVKM.

The J gene is TRBJ2-7, the V gene TRBV4-2; D uncertain. V was clipped by 1 base and J by 0 bases, with 7 bases between them. This CDR3 spans 14 amino acids. Germline V gene lookup returns CDR1 LGHNA and CDR2 YNFKEQ. CDR3 in amino acids: CASSQVRSSYEQYF. Here the CDR3 DNA reads TGTGCCAGCAGCCAAGTGCGGAGCTCCTACGAGCAGTACTTC.

The chain carries TRBV19 and TRBJ2-1, with 11 nucleotides matching TRBD2. V lost 4 bases, J lost 2 bases, and 7 bases stayed unmatched. Germline V gene data show CDR1 as LNHDA and CDR2 as SQIVND (reference sequence). This CDR3 comprises 17 residues. The CDR3: CASSTTGGLAAYNEQFF. CDR3 DNA: TGTGCCAGTAGTACCACCGGGGGACTAGCGGCCTACAATGAGCAGTTCTTC.

The chain uses TRBV10-3 and TRBJ2-1; TRBD2 matches 12 bases. The germline V gene encodes CDR1 ENHRY and CDR2 SYGVKD. V was pared by 3 bases and J by 8 bases, with 5 bases of the junction left unmatched. CDR3 length equals 15 residues. CDR3 coding DNA: TGTGCCATCAGTGACCCTAGCGGGAGGGCCTATGAGCAGTTCTTC. Amino acids: CAISDPSGRAYEQFF.

The gene calls are TRBV28 and TRBJ2-7; 14 nucleotides agree with TRBD2. Trimming took 8 bases from V and 0 from J; bases not matched to a gene: 12. CDR3 length: 18 residues. Germline V gene lookup returns CDR1 MDHEN and CDR2 SYDVKM. CDR3 nucleotide sequence: TGTGCCAGCGGTATGGGACTAGCGGGAGTTGGAGTCTCCTACGAGCAGTACTTC. This encodes CASGMGLAGVGVSYEQYF.

This chain links TRBV18 with TRBJ1-3, with D tentatively TRBD1 (5 bases). This CDR3 is 17 amino acids long. The germline gives CDR1 KGHSH, CDR2 LQKENI. Trimming shortened V by 3 bases and J by 0 bases, and 15 bases separated the two germline ends. The CDR3 loop reads CASSPSGGGSSGNTIYF. The CDR3 DNA is TGTGCCAGCTCACCGTCGGGCGGGGGAAGCTCTGGAAACACCATATATTTT.

The chain is built from TRBV7-3 and TRBJ1-1; possible D gene TRBD1, 6 bases. Trimming left V 5 bases short and J 4 bases short, with 11 bases between. CDR1 SGHTA and CDR2 FQGTGA come from the germline V gene. The CDR3 is 13 residues long. DNA for the CDR3: TGTGCCAGCAGCCAACAGGGAAGCACTGAAGCTTTCTTT. Its translation is CASSQQGSTEAFF. Using reference TRBV7-3 and TRBJ1-1 for the parts outside the CDR3, the full variable domain is GAGVSQTPSNKVTEKGKYVELRCDPISGHTALYWYRQSLGQGPEFLIYFQGTGAADDSGLPNDRFFAVRPEGSVSTLKIQRTERGDSAVYLCASSQQGSTEAFFGQGTRLTVV.

The sample holds a few counts of this clone. The rearrangement joins TRBV19 to TRBJ2-7, with TRBD1 identical over 8 bases. V was clipped by 6 bases and J by 5 bases; unmatched bases: 9. Germline V CDR1 and CDR2: LNHDA, SQIVND (reference sequence). CDR3 length equals 14 residues. The CDR3 DNA is TGTGCCAGTAGCCGGGGACAGGAAGGAAACGAGCAGTACTTC. Its protein is CASSRGQEGNEQYF.

V is TRBV7-2 and J is TRBJ1-5; D is ambiguous. This CDR3 comprises 13 residues. Germline-derived CDR1 and CDR2 are SGHTA and FQGNSA. Trimming removed 2 bases at V and 6 bases at J, with 8 bases between. In DNA form, the CDR3 reads TGTGCCAGCAGCTTATTAGTTTTTCAGCCCCAGCATTTT. Translation: CASSLLVFQPQHF.

This clone was seen more than once but under ten times. This rearrangement joins TRBV7-2 to TRBJ1-1; 9 bases match TRBD1. The germline V gene has CDR1 SGHTA and CDR2 FQGNSA. Unmatched junction bases numbered 14, after V lost 3 bases and J lost 0 bases. CDR3 length: 19 residues. CDR3 in DNA: TGTGCCAGCAGCTTTGTAACAGGGGGCGGAGGTAAGATGAACACTGAAGCTTTCTTT. This gives the protein CASSFVTGGGGKMNTEAFF.

V usage is TRBV6-4 and J usage is TRBJ1-2, with TRBD1 as a possible D gene (6 bases). V gave up 3 bases and J gave up 0 bases, with 8 bases separating them. CDR3 size: 14 residues. Per germline, CDR1 MRHNA and CDR2 SNTAGT. The CDR3 loop is CASSDTGSNYGYTF. The CDR3, as DNA: TGTGCCAGCAGTGATACAGGGTCTAACTATGGCTACACCTTC.

The rearrangement links TRBV11-2 to TRBJ1-2; the match to TRBD1 covers 10 bases. This CDR3 is 17 amino acids long. With V trimmed by 1 base and J by 2 bases, 7 bases remained unmatched. Per germline, CDR1 SGHAT and CDR2 FQNNGV. The CDR3 DNA follows: TGTGCCAGCAGCTTAGCGGGACAGGGGAATCTCAACTATGGCTACACCTTC. It codes for CASSLAGQGNLNYGYTF.

The V and J genes are TRBV7-3 and TRBJ2-1; 9 bases fit TRBD1. The CDR3 spans 14 residues. The germline CDR1 and CDR2 sequences are SGHTA and FQGTGA. The V gene end was trimmed by 2 bases and the J gene end by 9 bases; junction bases not matched to a gene: 5. The CDR3 DNA reads TGTGCCAGCAGCTTACGGGACAGGGCAGGTGAGCAGTTCTTC. It translates to CASSLRDRAGEQFF.

This sequence joins TRBV6-5 and TRBJ2-7; 8 bases agree with TRBD1. The CDR3 sequence is 15 residues long. Per germline, CDR1 MNHEY and CDR2 SVGAGI. Trimming removed 2 bases from V and 5 bases from J; junction bases left unmatched: 8. The chain's CDR3 is CASSYSRTGRDEQYF. CDR3 nucleotides: TGTGCCAGCAGTTACAGCAGGACAGGGCGTGACGAGCAGTACTTC.